This T cell receptor (beta chain) was captured by sequencing in a study of T cells in Graves' hyperthyroidism and ophthalmopathy (dated by TCRdb to between 2019 and 2020). Turning to the overall study: A discovery cohort of approximately 100 patients, fewer than 50 with Graves' ophthalmopathy and over 55 with stable Graves' hyperthyroidism, was used to find distinguishing TCR V-J signatures. After blood sampling, hyperthyroidism patients were treated with methimazole at a starting dose of 30 mg daily, and ophthalmopathy patients were treated with high-dose intravenous methylprednisolone. An independent validation cohort of fewer than 20 hyperthyroidism patients and roughly 16 patients who later progressed to ophthalmopathy tested prospective prediction of ophthalmopathy. In roughly six Graves' hyperthyroidism patients, the study also compared T-cell repertoires from thyroid tissue with T-cell repertoires from blood. For training and testing, the 100 patients in the discovery cohort were randomly divided in a 7:3 ratio. TCR Vbeta CDR3 sequencing of fewer than 150 peripheral blood samples (roughly 41 ophthalmopathy, 75 to 85 hyperthyroidism and roughly 17 progressor patients) is reported in the paper.

A patient counted as having stable Graves' hyperthyroidism if no progression to ophthalmopathy occurred over 18 months of follow-up. Hyperthyroidism patients were aged 18 to 65 years and newly diagnosed, with disease duration of less than 2 months. Any patient with an uncontrolled infection, another autoimmune disease, pregnancy or lactation was excluded. Diagnoses were established on the basis of clinical symptoms, serum thyroxine and TRAb, thyroid ultrasound, and orbital computed tomography. Trizol reagent was used to extract total RNA, and RNA quality was then checked on an Agilent 2100 Bioanalyzer. Study-wide conclusions, independent of this receptor: In validation, the model predicted progression to ophthalmopathy with approximately 71% sensitivity and 72% to 75% specificity, a median of approximately 6.5 months before onset. Blood samples also contained most of the expanded thyroid clonotypes (frequency above 0.001), which suggests that blood repertoires may reflect thyroid immune responses. Sample size was not statistically predetermined, and investigators were not blinded to group allocation. In cross-validation, a model built on a 13 V-J signature told ophthalmopathy apart from stable hyperthyroidism with 87.88% sensitivity and 81% to 82% specificity, and in testing the same model reached 80%/75%.

TCR beta CDR3 regions were amplified from RNA transcripts. For the first round of RT-PCR on the TCR CDR3, the HTBI primer set was used together with the Qiagen OneStep RT-PCR kit. Libraries were constructed in a second round of multiplex PCR, after which size selection and purification were carried out. Paired-end sequencing of the libraries was performed with 100 bp reads on an Illumina HiSeq2000. Per the authors' processing: SOAPnuke was used to process the raw data, throwing out any read that contained adapters or uncalled bases, had a mean Phred below 15, or lacked an exact constant-primer or identifier match. High-quality paired reads were merged with COPE v1.2.5, and unique nucleotide sequences were defined as clonotypes. MiTCR v1.1 was used to align the clonotypes against IMGT TRBV, TRBD and TRBJ reference segments. The analysis included only V-J combinations with a frequency above 0.0001, which together covered approximately 99% of the repertoires. A TCS score was defined as the ratio of F50 (clonal expansion) to E x V (chaos), with BLOSUM62-based TCRdist applied between CDR3 peptides within each V-J. Welch's t-statistics and random forest reduced just over 500 V-J features to 13, which were used in a naive Bayes classifier (R e1071). The Morisita-Horn index was used to measure how similar the thyroid and blood repertoires were. The raw public reads went through TCRdb reprocessing: fastp at Q25, MiXCR clone calling, in-frame beta chains kept. For every CDR3 protein sequence, its rows merge into one entry that carries the most common genes and DNA. TCRdb assigned the V and J calls; the authors' analysis was not used. The sample table records around 580,000 distinct CDR3 sequences; about 43% of these occur just once. Around 7.7% of the sample lies in the top ten.

Worth noting for this clonotype: Its antigen target is currently unknown. There are no base qualities to consult, and no much larger clone falls within one base.

The sequence came from a woman between 18 and 29 years old with Graves' hyperthyroidism. The sample comprised peripheral blood or thyroid tissue (not recorded which).

The CDR3 reads as follows: CSARTRDVHNEQYF. The bases are TGCAGTGCTAGAACTAGGGATGTTCACAATGAGCAGTACTTC. This chain joins TRBV20-1 to TRBJ2-7, with TRBD2 perhaps the D gene, on 5 matching bases. V gives up 2 bases and J gives up 7 bases, and the segment between their germline ends measures 18 bases. The CDR1 and CDR2 encoded by the germline V gene (reference sequence) are DFQATT and SNEGSKA. From cysteine to phenylalanine, the CDR3 is 14 amino acids long. Only the CDR3 DNA is retained, 42 bases long and in frame from the first base.